These 11 T cell receptor beta chains originate from one sample sequenced in a study of graft-versus-host responses after intestinal transplantation. These receptors' targets are unknown. Only in-frame clones appear in the TCRdb table, and some are missing; sequencing was by immunoSEQ multiplex PCR. Here the sample spans 70,000 to 95,000 clones, around 90% being singletons. Sample: unstimulated CD4+ T cells sorted from spleen or lymph node cells, taken before intestinal transplant. These receptors all stem from a human donor who received an intestinal transplant.

J is TRBJ2-3 and V is TRBV9, with D possibly being TRBD1 (6 bases). Trimming left V 6 bases short and J 2 bases short, with 13 bases between. CDR1 SGDLS and CDR2 YYNGEE come from the germline V gene. The CDR3 runs to 14 residues. CDR3 DNA sequence: TGTGCCAGCACCCCAGGGGTCTTCACAGATACGCAGTATTTT. It yields the protein CASTPGVFTDTQYF. Drawing the rest from reference TRBV9 and TRBJ2-3, the complete variable domain is DSGVTQTPKHLITATGQRVTLRCSPRSGDLSVYWYQQSLDQGLQFLIQYYNGEERAKGNILERFSAQQFPDLHSELNLSSLELGDSALYFCASTPGVFTDTQYFGPGTRLTVL.

The chain employs TRBV9 and TRBJ1-5; weak D call: TRBD1 (5 bases). This CDR3 spans 18 amino acids. The V end was cut by 1 base, the J end by 3 bases, with 20 bases between. The germline V gene encodes CDR1 SGDLS and CDR2 YYNGEE. CDR3 in DNA: TGTGCCAGCAGCGTACGGGGGAAACTGTGGCAGAACAATCAGCCCCAGCATTTT. Residues: CASSVRGKLWQNNQPQHF.

CDR3 in DNA: TGTGCCAGCAGCCTTCAGGGGACCCTTAACTATGGCTACACCTTC. This encodes CASSLQGTLNYGYTF. The chain uses TRBV7-9 and TRBJ1-2; a weak D match, TRBD1 (6 bases). The V and J ends lost 5 bases and 1 base respectively, with 14 bases between them. Germline loops: CDR1 SEHNR, CDR2 FQNEAQ (reference sequence). CDR3 size: 15 residues. The variable domain in full, with the rest retrieved from reference TRBV7-9 and TRBJ1-2, is DTGVSQNPRHKITKRGQNVTFRCDPISEHNRLYWYRQTLGQGPEFLTYFQNEAQLEKSRLLSDRFSAERPKGSFSTLEIQRTEQGDSAMYLCASSLQGTLNYGYTFGSGTRLTVV.

The chain links TRBV5-1 to TRBJ2-3, with TRBD2 matching over 7 bases. Germline CDR1 and CDR2: SGHRS and YFSETQ. The CDR3 totals 16 residues. Germline trimming cut 4 bases from V and 1 base from J; bases unmatched to any gene: 9. The CDR3 bases are TGCGCCAGCAGCAATACCCGGGCGGGGGGCACAGATACGCAGTATTTT. It encodes CASSNTRAGGTDTQYF.

On this clone: At the DNA level, this CDR3 is encoded by other sequences in the same sample as well. The gene calls are TRBV6-5 and TRBJ2-7; 9 positions match TRBD1. The V and J ends lost 3 bases and 4 bases, in that order; junction bases with no gene match: 4. The CDR3 sequence is 14 residues long. Germline V lookup: CDR1 MNHEY, CDR2 SVGAGI. CDR3 coding DNA: TGTGCCAGCAGTTATAGGGACAGGGCGTACGAGCAGTACTTC. This sequence encodes CASSYRDRAYEQYF.

This clone has only a few counts. The chain uses TRBV5-4 and TRBJ2-7, with 11 bases lining up with TRBD2. V shed 4 bases, J shed 2 bases, and the junction held 8 bases outside the gene matches. The CDR3 is 16 amino acids. Germline CDR1 is SGHNT and CDR2 is YYREEE (reference sequence). The CDR3 protein is CASSVTSGGPAYEQYF. The CDR3 region has the DNA TGTGCCAGCAGCGTCACTAGCGGGGGCCCCGCCTACGAGCAGTACTTC.

The rearrangement uses TRBV11-3 and TRBJ2-1; 9 nucleotides line up with TRBD2. CDR1 and CDR2 (germline): SGHNT, YENEEA. This CDR3 comprises 16 residues. Trimming took 2 bases from V and 10 from J; bases not matched to a gene: 12. CDR3 protein: CASSLWGVAGDGEQFF. CDR3 coding DNA: TGTGCCAGCAGCTTATGGGGCGTAGCGGGGGACGGGGAGCAGTTCTTC.

This sequence joins TRBV13 and TRBJ1-3; no clear D gene. Trimming removed 1 base at V and 3 bases at J, with 4 bases between. The germline V gene has CDR1 PRHDT and CDR2 FYEKMQ (reference sequence). The CDR3 sequence is 13 residues long. DNA for the CDR3: TGTGCCAGCAGCTTAGCGGGTGGAAACACCATATATTTT. Translated: CASSLAGGNTIYF.

The chain employs TRBV5-1 and TRBJ1-1, with 7 bases fitting TRBD1. The ends lost 5 bases at V and 1 base at J; junction bases unmatched: 5. This CDR3 comprises 14 residues. Per germline, CDR1 SGHRS and CDR2 YFSETQ. Here the CDR3 reads CASRLTGWNTEAFF. Written as DNA, the CDR3 is TGCGCCAGCAGACTGACAGGGTGGAACACTGAAGCTTTCTTT.

The V gene is TRBV18, the J gene TRBJ1-1; D is undetermined. Trimming stripped 2 bases from V and 11 bases from J, with 12 bases between. The germline gives CDR1 KGHSH, CDR2 LQKENI. This CDR3 is built from 12 residues. The CDR3 loop is CASSPAISWAFF. Written as DNA, the CDR3 is TGTGCCAGCTCACCAGCGATTTCATGGGCTTTCTTT.

This clone was counted once. The chain employs TRBV15 and TRBJ2-1, with 8 bases lining up with TRBD2. The length of the CDR3 is 15 residues. J was trimmed by 9 bases and V by 5 bases; bases with no gene match: 12. CDR1 and CDR2 from the germline V gene are LNHNV and YYDKDF (reference sequence). The CDR3 spells CATSPPGTRSGEQFF. CDR3 nucleotide sequence: TGTGCCACCAGCCCCCCCGGGACTAGGTCAGGTGAGCAGTTCTTC.